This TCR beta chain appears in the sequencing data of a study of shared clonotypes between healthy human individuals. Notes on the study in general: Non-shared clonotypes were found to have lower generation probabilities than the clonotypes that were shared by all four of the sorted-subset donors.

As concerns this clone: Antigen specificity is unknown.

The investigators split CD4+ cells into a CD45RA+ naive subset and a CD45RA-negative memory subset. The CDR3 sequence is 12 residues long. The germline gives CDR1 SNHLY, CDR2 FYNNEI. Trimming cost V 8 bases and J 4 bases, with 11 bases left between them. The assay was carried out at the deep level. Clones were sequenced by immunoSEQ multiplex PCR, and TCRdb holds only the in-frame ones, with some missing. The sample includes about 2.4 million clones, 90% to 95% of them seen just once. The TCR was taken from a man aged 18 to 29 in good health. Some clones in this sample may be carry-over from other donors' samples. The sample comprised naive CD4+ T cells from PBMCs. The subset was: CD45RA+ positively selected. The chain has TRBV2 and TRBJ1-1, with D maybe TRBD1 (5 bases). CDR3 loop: CASGRGGTEAFF. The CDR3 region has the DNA TGTGCCAGCGGACGGGGCGGCACTGAAGCTTTCTTT.